This T cell receptor beta chain was identified during a study of shared clonotypes between healthy human individuals (dated by TCRdb to the early 2020s). With regard to the full study: Three men and a couple of women, aged 18 to 49 years, made up the cohort. Different laboratories and diverse techniques were used to prepare libraries and sequence TCR repertoires, to increase sequencing depth and limit assay-specific biases. For each donor, CD4 naive and CD4 memory were each run on three plates, CD8 naive on two plates, and CD8 memory on one plate. Blood TCR repertoires of a handful of healthy adults were deeply sequenced to estimate repertoire size and the extent of clonotype sharing between individuals. Per donor, leukapheresis produced somewhere between about 0.85 and 10 billion PBMCs.

TCR CDR3 regions were amplified from genomic DNA by multiplex PCR using the deep immunoSEQ assay. For each cell subset, the extracted genomic DNA was distributed evenly across all wells of several immunoSEQ 96-well plates, and each plate served as one replicate. For sorted subsets, approximately 190 ng of genomic DNA, equivalent to some 30,000 T cell genomes, went into each replicate PCR. Purified libraries were quantified with a Qubit 3.0 fluorometer, sized on a Bioanalyzer 2100, and re-quantified with the KAPA Library Quantification kit. Each immunoSEQ 96-well plate was sequenced on its own single-read 150-cycle Illumina NextSeq 550 flow cell. The original pipeline was this. Because only junctional sequences without quality scores were contained in the immunoSEQ output, filtering matching that applied to full-length reads could not be performed. To assign V/J genes and CDR3, sequences were annotated using PyIR, a Python wrapper for IgBLAST v1.9, with IMGT germline references. Reads were removed for weak V/J assignments (E-value above 1e-6), missing CDR3, stop codons, out-of-frame junctions, or ambiguous translated residues. V3J clonotypes were defined as sequences sharing the same inferred V gene, J gene, and CDR3 amino acid sequence. To compute the percentage overlap between repertoires, the number of shared unique clonotypes was divided by the size of the smaller repertoire. RTK rarefaction, the Chao1 estimator, and Recon v2.1 estimates of unobserved clonotypes were used to assess repertoire richness. Generation probabilities for all TCRbeta clonotypes obtained by the gDNA method from a handful of donors were computed using OLGA. The clones in this table, taken by TCRdb from immuneACCESS, are in-frame only. Not every clone is retained; where verified, under half of the shortfall comes from an unresolved V gene, and the cause of the rest is unknown. D and trimming come from the DNA, and the V and J calls and clone size come from that table. In this sample the table shows over a million clones, 95% to 99% of which occur a single time. Of the sample, 0.4% to 0.45% falls within the top ten clones.

Healthy HIV-negative adults with no recently reported acute infections or vaccinations were included as donors. Every donor was a Caucasian adult living in Nashville, Tennessee, USA. Magnetic negative selection was used to enrich CD4+ T cells, after which naive cells were positively selected on CD45RA and the negative fraction became the memory subset. Blood was collected by leukapheresis, and PBMCs were isolated by Ficoll-Histopaque density gradient centrifugation and then cryopreserved in liquid nitrogen vapor phase. Analytical flow cytometry was used to check the purity and quantity of each magnetically sorted T cell population. Genomic DNA was isolated from each sorted fraction and quantified by UV absorbance on a Nanodrop 2000c. On this clone itself: No antigen is known for it. Qualities for individual bases were not recorded, and no much larger clone is one base off.

Study-level results and caveats: Rarefaction of sorted-subset datasets indicated incomplete sequencing despite the large sequencing depth. Naive subsets generally had larger estimated clonotype richness than memory subsets. Compared with non-shared clonotypes, the clonotypes found in all four sorted-subset donors had higher generation probabilities. The small number of donors limited the genetic and exposure-history diversity represented. Pairwise subsampling led to the expectation that sequencing depth would affect the degree of clonotype sharing among donors. Sampling was limited to blood, and TCR repertoires in tissue likely differ from TCR repertoires in blood. Sharing across a handful of donors was observed for roughly 5.4% of naive CD4, around 3.5% of naive CD8, about 2.3% of memory CD4, and 0.4% of memory CD8 clonotypes.

CDR1 SGDLS and CDR2 YYNGEE were looked up in the germline V gene. Taken from cysteine to phenylalanine, the CDR3 has 15 residues. The DNA shown is the 45-base CDR3, in frame from base 1. Trimming leaves V shorter by 3 bases and J shorter by 0 bases, with the junction holding 1 base beyond the gene matches. This receptor was obtained from a man aged 25 to 40 in good health. The receptor chain draws on TRBV9 and TRBJ1-3; 9 bases in the junction line up with TRBD1. Sequenced input: naive CD4+ T cells sorted from blood. What this sample's cell subset or site label stands for: CD45RA+ positively selected. The DNA sequence reads TGTGCCAGCAGCGCGACAGGGGGCTCTGGAAACACCATATATTTT. Its protein product is CASSATGGSGNTIYF.